Presented here are 11 T cell receptor beta chains from one specimen sequenced in a study of OX40 agonist ivuxolimab in advanced cancers. The data were produced by immunoSEQ multiplex PCR, yet TCRdb's version contains in-frame clones alone and is incomplete. The sample contains tens of thousands of clones, roughly 87% of which appear only once. The input for sequencing was CD4+ or CD8+ T cells sorted from blood, taken in a trial of the OX40 agonist ivuxolimab. These receptors came from an adult with an advanced solid tumor such as melanoma, head and neck, liver or kidney cancer.

The gene calls are TRBV7-8 and TRBJ2-3; D is possibly TRBD2 (6 bases). The germline V gene has CDR1 SGHVS and CDR2 FQNEAQ. V lost 5 bases and J 3 bases, leaving 15 bases between the germline ends. This CDR3 contains 15 residues. The CDR3 region has the DNA TGTGCCAGCAGCCTCTCCGGGAGCATGACAGATACGCAGTATTTT. Protein sequence: CASSLSGSMTDTQYF.

This chain connects TRBV18 to TRBJ2-2, with D unresolved. Germline loops: CDR1 KGHSH, CDR2 LQKENI. V lost 4 bases, J lost 2 bases, and 11 bases lay in between. The CDR3 is 15 amino acids. The CDR3 DNA is TGTGCCAGCTCACATAGAAATCCAAACACCGGGGAGCTGTTTTTT. Translated, it gives CASSHRNPNTGELFF.

In this sample, this clone turned up once. V is TRBV27 and J is TRBJ2-3; D ambiguous. Trimming pared 2 bases from V and 1 base from J, leaving 10 bases between. The CDR3 totals 15 residues. Germline CDR1 reads MNHEY; CDR2 reads SMNVEV (reference sequence). The DNA for the CDR3 is TGTGCCAGCAGTTTAGGGTTAACGGGCACAGATACGCAGTATTTT. The encoded protein is CASSLGLTGTDTQYF.

This clone was recorded once. The rearrangement uses TRBV5-1 and TRBJ2-6, with 7 bases identical to TRBD1. CDR1 SGHRS and CDR2 YFSETQ come from the germline V gene. CDR3 length equals 18 residues. The J segment lost 3 bases and the V segment lost 7 bases, leaving 16 bases of the junction unmatched. CDR3 amino acids: CASVTGEPAGYGANVLTF. CDR3 DNA sequence: TGCGCCAGCGTAACAGGGGAGCCCGCTGGATATGGGGCCAACGTCCTGACTTTC.

The chain couples TRBV20-1 to TRBJ1-5; D gene uncertain. CDR3 length: 11 amino acids. V gave up 3 bases and J gave up 5 bases, with 5 bases separating them. CDR1 is DFQATT, CDR2 SNEGSKA, per germline (reference sequence). CDR3 region: CSASDDQPQHF. CDR3 sequence (DNA): TGCAGTGCTAGCGATGATCAGCCCCAGCATTTT.

The chain links TRBV9 to TRBJ2-2, with D perhaps TRBD2 (6 bases). Germline CDR1 reads SGDLS; CDR2 reads YYNGEE. This CDR3 spans 16 amino acids. The V end was cut by 3 bases, the J end by 0 bases, with 12 bases between. The CDR3 sequence is CASSGGRSTNTGELFF. The DNA for the CDR3 is TGTGCCAGCAGCGGGGGGAGGTCAACGAACACCGGGGAGCTGTTTTTT.

V gene TRBV2 combines with J gene TRBJ2-1; D tentatively reads TRBD1 or TRBD2 (5 bases each). The V gene's germline CDR1 is SNHLY and CDR2 FYNNEI. The CDR3 loop spans 13 amino acids. V was cut by 8 bases and J by 4 bases, with 12 bases left in between. DNA for the CDR3: TGTGCCAGCGGGGGAACGGCTTACAATGAGCAGTTCTTC. Protein product: CASGGTAYNEQFF. Full variable domain (outside the CDR3, taken from reference TRBV2 and TRBJ2-1): EPEVTQTPSHQVTQMGQEVILRCVPISNHLYFYWYRQILGQKVEFLVSFYNNEISEKSEIFDDQFSVERPDGSNFTLKIRSTKLEDSAMYFCASGGTAYNEQFFGPGTRLTVL.

The rearrangement uses TRBV7-3 and TRBJ2-1; 8 bases map to TRBD2. V shed 4 bases and J 8 bases; nucleotides not matched to a gene: 13. The CDR3 is made up of 16 amino acids. Looked up from germline, CDR1 is SGHTA and CDR2 is FQGTGA. The CDR3 spells CASSSQQREYPHEQFF. The CDR3 coding sequence is TGTGCCAGCAGCTCCCAGCAGCGGGAGTACCCCCATGAGCAGTTCTTC.

The J gene is TRBJ1-2, the V gene TRBV11-2; D unresolved. Trimming stripped 1 base from V and 4 bases from J, with 10 bases between. The germline CDR1 and CDR2 sequences are SGHAT and FQNNGV. The CDR3 runs 14 residues. CDR3 amino acids: CASSLGEVAYGYTF. CDR3 nucleotides: TGTGCCAGCAGCTTAGGGGAGGTAGCCTATGGCTACACCTTC.

The V and J genes are TRBV5-1 and TRBJ2-3; possible D gene TRBD2, 6 bases. Germline V CDR1 and CDR2: SGHRS, YFSETQ. This CDR3 is 15 amino acids long. With 0 bases removed from V and 3 bases from J, the gap between germline ends came to 11 bases. CDR3 region: CASSLGGAGTDTQYF. CDR3 coding DNA: TGCGCCAGCAGCTTGGGCGGGGCGGGAACAGATACGCAGTATTTT.

The chain combines TRBV6-5 with TRBJ2-7; weak D call: TRBD2 (5 bases). From germline, CDR1 is MNHEY and CDR2 SVGAGI. CDR3 length equals 13 residues. V was cut by 5 bases and J by 5 bases, with 13 bases left in between. CDR3 loop: CASSPRVNNEQYF. CDR3 sequence (DNA): TGTGCCAGCAGTCCGAGGGTTAACAACGAGCAGTACTTC.